Presented here are 18 T cell receptor beta chains from one specimen sequenced in a study of blood T cells in healthy people across ages. Through a sample-barcoded 5' primer and a J-beta primer mix, a second PCR was run for roughly 6 to 12 cycles. TCRdb called the 5' RACE reads again in MiXCR, with one record for every CDR3 protein. The data contain about 1.4 million distinct CDR3 sequences, 45% to 70% of them singletons. Material: blood. These receptors originate from a man between 18 and 35 years old in good health.

Here the CDR3 reads CASSPVETRTQYF. DNA of the CDR3: TGTGCCAGCAGTCCTGTTGAGACGAGGACCCAGTACTTC. V gene TRBV27 combines with J gene TRBJ2-5; D gene ambiguous. The CDR3 has 13 residues. Between the trimmed V and J ends, which lost 5 bases and 7 bases, there was a span of 14 bases. The germline V gene has CDR1 MNHEY and CDR2 SMNVEV (reference sequence).

V is TRBV20-1 and J is TRBJ2-1, with TRBD2 identical over 12 bases. The germline CDR1 and CDR2 sequences are DFQATT and SNEGSKA (reference sequence). The trim removed 0 bases at V and 0 bases at J, leaving 3 bases unmatched. This CDR3 region has 17 residues. The CDR3 nucleotides read TGCAGTGCTAGAGATGCTAGCGGGGGGGACTCCTACAATGAGCAGTTCTTC. Translating it yields CSARDASGGDSYNEQFF.

This clonotype was seen a few times. The CDR3 loop reads CAIVSGSSYEQYF. The CDR3 region has the DNA TGTGCCATCGTTAGCGGGAGCTCCTACGAGCAGTACTTC. The chain combines TRBV28 with TRBJ2-7, with 9 nucleotides matching TRBD2. The CDR3 sequence is 13 residues long. After removal of 10 bases from V and 0 bases from J, the junction contained 4 bases not matched to a gene. From germline, CDR1 is MDHEN and CDR2 SYDVKM.

V is TRBV20-1 and J is TRBJ1-2; the D gene is possibly TRBD1 (6 bases). Trimming left V 5 bases short and J 4 bases short, with 17 bases between. The V gene's germline CDR1 is DFQATT and CDR2 SNEGSKA (reference sequence). The CDR3 spans 14 residues. The DNA for the CDR3 is TGCAGTGCTCCACTTAGACAGGAGTTCTATGGCTACACCTTC. It yields the protein CSAPLRQEFYGYTF.

This chain joins TRBV6-5 and TRBJ2-7, with D uncertain. Germline assignment: CDR1 MNHEY and CDR2 SVGAGI. V dropped 5 bases and J dropped 0 bases, with 14 bases sitting between them. The length of the CDR3 is 15 residues. As DNA, the CDR3 is TGTGCCAGCAGTAGTAGGACCCGGAGCTCCTACGAGCAGTACTTC. Translating it yields CASSSRTRSSYEQYF.

Concerning this clonotype: Germline is not matched at one junction end, which may reflect a read error. This chain joins TRBV7-7 and TRBJ2-5; D is unclear. This CDR3 comprises 14 residues. Germline V gene sequence: CDR1 SSHAT, CDR2 FNYEAQ (reference sequence). CDR3 coding DNA: TGTGCTAGCAGCTTAGCTAGTGGCCAAGAGACCCAGTACTTC. Translating gives CASSLASGQETQYF.

CDR3 DNA sequence: TGTGCCAGTCACGGCAGGCCCAATGAGCAGTTCTTC. Its protein product is CASHGRPNEQFF. This chain connects TRBV6-2 or TRBV6-3 to TRBJ2-1, with D hard to call. V was cut by 9 bases and J by 6 bases, with 12 bases left in between. Germline values: CDR1 MNHEY, CDR2 SVGEGT. CDR3 length: 12 residues.

The CDR3 loop is CASSYSTGPLWGYTF. The CDR3 DNA sequence: TGTGCCAGCAGTTACTCGACAGGGCCCCTTTGGGGCTACACCTTC. The rearrangement uses TRBV6-5 and TRBJ1-2, with 7 nucleotides matching TRBD1. This CDR3 is 15 amino acids long. Germline CDR1 MNHEY, CDR2 SVGAGI. The J segment lost 8 bases and the V segment lost 0 bases, leaving 9 bases of the junction unmatched.

The rearrangement uses TRBV7-9 and TRBJ2-1, with D maybe TRBD2 (5 bases). V was cut by 5 bases and J by 5 bases, with 19 bases left in between. The CDR3 runs 16 residues. In germline, CDR1 is SEHNR, CDR2 FQNEAQ (reference sequence). CDR3 residues: CASSPRVDFTDNEQFF. In DNA, the CDR3 is TGTGCCAGCAGCCCGAGGGTGGACTTTACCGACAATGAGCAGTTCTTC.

The V call is TRBV4-1, the J call TRBJ1-6, with 7 bases fitting TRBD1. V lost 4 bases to trimming and J lost 10 bases; unmatched junction nucleotides: 7. Looked up from germline, CDR1 is MGHRA and CDR2 is YSYEKL. The CDR3 contains 14 residues. CDR3 sequence (DNA): TGCGCCAGCAGCCCCCGACAGGGAGGCTCACCCCTCCACTTT. Translated: CASSPRQGGSPLHF.

There are a few counts of this clonotype. The V and J genes are TRBV4-1 and TRBJ2-4; 7 positions agree with TRBD2. The CDR3 covers 14 residues. V lost 0 bases to trimming and J lost 13 bases; unmatched junction nucleotides: 9. Germline assignment: CDR1 MGHRA and CDR2 YSYEKL. The CDR3 sequence: CASSQDYGGRWQYF. Here the CDR3 DNA reads TGCGCCAGCAGCCAAGATTACGGCGGGAGATGGCAGTACTTC.

This chain joins TRBV3-1 and TRBJ2-1, with D unclear. In germline, CDR1 is LGHDT, CDR2 YNNKEL (reference sequence). This CDR3 contains 16 residues. V shed 2 bases and J shed 3 bases, with 14 bases lying between them. CDR3 DNA sequence: TGTGCCAGCAGCCAACTCGGAGCTTTTCTCTACAATGAGCAGTTCTTC. Its translation: CASSQLGAFLYNEQFF.

The chain links TRBV7-2 to TRBJ2-3; a weak D match, TRBD2 (6 bases). The CDR3 covers 14 residues. V was cut by 1 base and J by 11 bases, with 16 bases left in between. Germline V gene lookup returns CDR1 SGHTA and CDR2 FQGNSA. The CDR3 loop reads CASSLESSVGGQYF. The DNA for the CDR3 is TGTGCCAGCAGCTTAGAGAGTTCGGTGGGGGGGCAGTATTTT.

CDR3: CASSKSTEAFF. The CDR3 DNA reads TGCGCCAGCAGTAAGAGCACTGAAGCTTTCTTT. The rearrangement joins TRBV10-2 to TRBJ1-1; D gene unclear. This CDR3 contains 11 residues. Trimming cost V 5 bases and J 4 bases, with 5 bases left between them. Germline V CDR1 and CDR2: WSHSY, SAAADI.

Many counts were recorded for this clonotype. The chain recombines TRBV20-1 with TRBJ2-5, with 9 nucleotides matching TRBD1. TRBJ2-7 matches the DNA end more closely, so the J call is doubtful. Germline assignment: CDR1 DFQATT and CDR2 SNEGSKA (reference sequence). The CDR3 totals 15 residues. The CDR3 region is CSARRGDRDRDEQYF. For the CDR3, the DNA is TGCAGTGCTAGGCGTGGGGACAGGGATAGAGACGAGCAGTACTTC.

The chain couples TRBV29-1 to TRBJ2-3; TRBD1 might be the D (5 bases). This CDR3 region has 13 residues. Per germline, CDR1 SQVTM and CDR2 ANQGSEA. Trimming cost V 7 bases and J 0 bases, with 11 bases left between them. The CDR3 sequence: CSGKTVSTDTQYF. In DNA form, the CDR3 reads TGCAGCGGGAAGACAGTTAGCACAGATACGCAGTATTTT.

The chain combines TRBV29-1 with TRBJ2-5; TRBD2 matches at 8 bases. With V trimmed by 3 bases and J by 5 bases, 2 bases remained unmatched. CDR3 size: 12 residues. Germline CDR1 and CDR2: SQVTM and ANQGSEA. The DNA for the CDR3 is TGCAGCGTTGAGGGCGGGAGGGAGACCCAGTACTTC. Encoded protein: CSVEGGRETQYF.

This clonotype was found a few times. The chain has TRBV4-1 and TRBJ2-1; TRBD2 might be the D (6 bases). Trimming cost V 0 bases and J 3 bases, with 15 bases left between them. CDR3 length: 17 amino acids. CDR1 is MGHRA and CDR2 is YSYEKL in the germline V gene. The CDR3 region has the DNA TGCGCCAGCAGCCAAGATTTATTCCGACTAGACTACAATGAGCAGTTCTTC. Encoded protein: CASSQDLFRLDYNEQFF.